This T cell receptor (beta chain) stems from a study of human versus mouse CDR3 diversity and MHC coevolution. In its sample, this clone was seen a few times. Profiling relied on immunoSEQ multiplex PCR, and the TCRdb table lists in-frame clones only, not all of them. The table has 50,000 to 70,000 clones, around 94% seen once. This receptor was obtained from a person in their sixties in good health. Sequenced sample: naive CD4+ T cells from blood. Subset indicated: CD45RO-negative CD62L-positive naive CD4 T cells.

As DNA, the CDR3 is TGTGCCAGCAGTTACTCCAGGGACAGAGCTGGAAACACCATATATTTT. This codes for CASSYSRDRAGNTIYF. The chain links TRBV6-6 to TRBJ1-3, with 7 bases lining up with TRBD1. Germline CDR1 and CDR2: MNHNY and SVGAGI (reference sequence). The CDR3 contains 16 residues. The V gene end was trimmed by 0 bases and the J gene end by 2 bases; junction bases not matched to a gene: 4.